This T cell receptor (beta chain) was obtained from a study of shared clonotypes between healthy human individuals. The CDR3 sequence is 16 residues long. Germline V CDR1 and CDR2: MDHEN, SYDVKM. Trimming at V came to 5 bases and at J to 5 bases, leaving 10 bases not matched to a gene. Note on this clone: Its antigen is not known.

CD8 cells regarded as naive lacked CD45RO, were positively chosen for CCR7, and omitted terminally differentiated effector memory CD45RA+ cells. Study-level results: Non-shared clonotypes showed lower generation probabilities than clonotypes common to all four donors.

The repertoire was sequenced with immunoSEQ multiplex PCR; TCRdb's copy has only in-frame clones and lacks some. The sample lists hundreds of thousands of clones, roughly 95% seen once, with over 0.09% in the top ten. V and J are TRBV28 and TRBJ2-5, with 11 bases fitting TRBD1. Sample: naive CD8+ T cells sorted from blood. The source of this sequence is a woman aged 25-40 years in good health. The CDR3 loop reads CASSPDRGHSWETQYF. The CDR3 DNA follows: TGTGCCAGCAGTCCGGACAGGGGGCATTCGTGGGAGACCCAGTACTTC. The full variable domain, rest sourced from reference TRBV28 and TRBJ2-5, is DVKVTQSSRYLVKRTGEKVFLECVQDMDHENMFWYRQDPGLGLRLIYFSYDVKMKEKGDIPEGYSVSREKKERFSLILESASTNQTSMYLCASSPDRGHSWETQYFGPGTRLLVL.